The clone carrying this TCR beta chain was found a few times. This entry comes from a study of OX40 agonist ivuxolimab in advanced cancers. The CDR3 totals 12 residues. The germline V gene encodes CDR1 SNHLY and CDR2 FYNNEI. The V gene end was trimmed by 7 bases and the J gene end by 7 bases; junction bases not matched to a gene: 2. The assay was immunoSEQ multiplex PCR, and TCRdb's table has in-frame clones only and misses some. This table holds around 79,000 clones, approximately 85% found once. The origin of this receptor is an adult with an advanced solid tumor such as melanoma, head and neck, liver or kidney cancer. Sequences were derived from CD4+ or CD8+ T cells sorted from blood, sampled in a trial of the OX40 agonist ivuxolimab. This rearrangement joins TRBV2 to TRBJ1-4, with TRBD1 matching over 8 bases. CDR3 sequence reads: CASTGTGEKLFF. For the CDR3, the DNA is TGTGCCAGCACCGGGACAGGTGAAAAACTGTTTTTT.